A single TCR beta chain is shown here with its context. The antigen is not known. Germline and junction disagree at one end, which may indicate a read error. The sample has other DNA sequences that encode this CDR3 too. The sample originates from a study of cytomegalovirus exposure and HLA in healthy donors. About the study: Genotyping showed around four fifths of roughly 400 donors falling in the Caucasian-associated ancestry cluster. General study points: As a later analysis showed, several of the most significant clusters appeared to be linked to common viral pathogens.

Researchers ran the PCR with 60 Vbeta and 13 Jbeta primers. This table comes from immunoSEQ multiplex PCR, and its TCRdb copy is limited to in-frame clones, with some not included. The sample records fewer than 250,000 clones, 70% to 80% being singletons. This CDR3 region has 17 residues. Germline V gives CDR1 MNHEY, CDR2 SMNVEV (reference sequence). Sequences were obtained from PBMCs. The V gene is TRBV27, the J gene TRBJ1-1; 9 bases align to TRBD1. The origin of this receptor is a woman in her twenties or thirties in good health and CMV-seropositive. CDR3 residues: CASSLYPGTGPNTEAFF. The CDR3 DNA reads TGTGCCAGCAGTTTATATCCCGGGACAGGGCCGAACACTGAGGCTTTCTTT.